This T cell receptor beta chain emerged from a study of T cell clones after liver transplantation. Overall study context: Without induction therapy, subjects received standard immunosuppression until 12-24 months post-transplant. Study-level results: These preliminary findings come from unstandardized post-transplant sampling times.

The CDR3 is 16 amino acids. Per germline, CDR1 SNHLY and CDR2 FYNNEI. V lost 3 bases, J lost 1 base, and 13 bases lay in between. As regards this clone: The antigen is unknown.

The method was immunoSEQ multiplex PCR; TCRdb's version includes in-frame clones alone and lacks a portion of them. The table has 50,000 to 60,000 clones, about 73% seen once. This clonotype originated in a human patient who received a liver transplant. The graft donor may be the source of some T cells. The chain couples TRBV2 to TRBJ1-5; tentative D call: TRBD1 (6 bases). The material was CD4+ T cells from blood, obtained at the approximately 16-month timepoint. CDR3 loop: CASSEQGPSSNQPQHF. The CDR3, as DNA: TGTGCCAGCAGTGAGCAGGGGCCGTCGAGCAATCAGCCCCAGCATTTT. Full variable domain (outside the CDR3, taken from reference TRBV2 and TRBJ1-5): EPEVTQTPSHQVTQMGQEVILRCVPISNHLYFYWYRQILGQKVEFLVSFYNNEISEKSEIFDDQFSVERPDGSNFTLKIRSTKLEDSAMYFCASSEQGPSSNQPQHFGDGTRLSIL.